The next 16 T cell receptor beta chains were all read from a single sample in a study of OX40 agonist ivuxolimab in advanced cancers. Profiled with immunoSEQ multiplex PCR; TCRdb holds only in-frame clones, not every one. The table records 130,000 or so clones, more than 85% of them present only once. Sample: CD4+ or CD8+ T cells sorted from blood, taken in a trial of the OX40 agonist ivuxolimab. The receptors derive from an adult with an advanced solid tumor such as melanoma, head and neck, liver or kidney cancer.

The chain uses TRBV19 and TRBJ1-1; D unresolved. The CDR3 contains 13 residues. Germline lookup yields CDR1 LNHDA and CDR2 SQIVND (reference sequence). The CDR3 region is CASREARHTEAFF. For the CDR3, the DNA is TGTGCTTCCCGGGAGGCGCGCCACACTGAAGCTTTCTTT.

The chain employs TRBV6-5 and TRBJ2-7; D not resolved. Per the germline V gene, CDR1 is MNHEY and CDR2 is SVGAGI. This CDR3 region has 15 residues. The V end was cut by 7 bases, the J end by 2 bases, with 18 bases between. Written as DNA, the CDR3 is TGTGCCAGCACAACCGGGCCGACTGCAACCTACGAGCAGTACTTC. Translating it yields CASTTGPTATYEQYF.

The chain is built from TRBV4-1 and TRBJ2-3, with 13 bases identical to TRBD2. V shed 1 base and J 4 bases; nucleotides not matched to a gene: 8. Germline CDR1 reads MGHRA; CDR2 reads YSYEKL. The CDR3 loop spans 18 amino acids. CDR3 sequence (DNA): TGCGCCAGCAGCCAAGTATCGAGACTAGCGGGGGGCGCAGATACGCAGTATTTT. Protein: CASSQVSRLAGGADTQYF.

V usage is TRBV2 and J usage is TRBJ2-2; perhaps TRBD2 as D (5 bases). CDR1 is SNHLY, CDR2 FYNNEI, per germline. This CDR3 has 12 residues. Trimming shortened V by 4 bases and J by 6 bases, and 6 bases separated the two germline ends. The CDR3 here is CASSGTPGELFF. CDR3 coding DNA: TGTGCCAGCAGTGGGACTCCCGGGGAGCTGTTTTTT. Variable domain in full (rest from reference TRBV2 and TRBJ2-2): EPEVTQTPSHQVTQMGQEVILRCVPISNHLYFYWYRQILGQKVEFLVSFYNNEISEKSEIFDDQFSVERPDGSNFTLKIRSTKLEDSAMYFCASSGTPGELFFGEGSRLTVL.

V usage is TRBV10-3 and J usage is TRBJ1-6; TRBD1 matches 8 bases. Germline V lookup: CDR1 ENHRY, CDR2 SYGVKD. The CDR3 consists of 15 residues. V was pared by 3 bases and J by 3 bases, with 1 base of the junction left unmatched. For the CDR3, the DNA is TGTGCCATCAGTGAAGGGACAGGCTATAATTCACCCCTCCACTTT. This codes for CAISEGTGYNSPLHF.

V is TRBV9 and J is TRBJ2-1; TRBD2 aligns across 10 bases. J lost 9 bases, V lost 0 bases, and 9 bases had no gene match. CDR1 is SGDLS and CDR2 is YYNGEE in the germline V gene. The CDR3 covers 16 residues. CDR3 protein: CASSVGSSGRVGEQFF. The CDR3 nucleotides are TGTGCCAGCAGCGTAGGATCGAGCGGGAGGGTAGGTGAGCAGTTCTTC.

The sample holds one count of this clone. The V and J genes are TRBV30 and TRBJ2-5; tentative D call: TRBD2 (7 bases). The germline V gene encodes CDR1 GTSNPN and CDR2 SVGIG (reference sequence). This CDR3 has 14 residues. Trimming removed 4 bases at V and 5 bases at J, with 17 bases between. The DNA of the CDR3 is TGTGCCTGGACCCTGAAGGGGGGGGCGGAGACCCAGTACTTC. Translating it yields CAWTLKGGAETQYF.

The chain employs TRBV4-3 and TRBJ2-1; 9 bases fit TRBD2. Germline CDR1 reads LGHNA; CDR2 reads YSLEER. The V and J ends lost 4 bases and 8 bases, in that order; junction bases with no gene match: 9. The CDR3 runs to 15 residues. The CDR3 sequence: CASSPGTSSVHEQFF. CDR3 in DNA: TGCGCCAGCAGCCCTGGGACTAGCTCTGTCCATGAGCAGTTCTTC.

V gene TRBV4-3 combines with J gene TRBJ1-2; D ambiguous. Germline CDR1 LGHNA, CDR2 YSLEER. The CDR3 covers 15 residues. The germline V and J ends were trimmed by 0 bases and 5 bases, with 13 bases remaining between them. Here the CDR3 reads CASSQDQLPRYGYTF. CDR3 DNA sequence: TGCGCCAGCAGCCAAGATCAACTCCCGAGATATGGCTACACCTTC.

The rearrangement joins TRBV4-3 to TRBJ2-5; possibly TRBD2 for D (5 bases). From germline, CDR1 is LGHNA and CDR2 YSLEER. V was cut by 0 bases and J by 3 bases, with 5 bases left in between. The CDR3 is 13 residues long. The CDR3 DNA reads TGCGCCAGCAGCCAAGAGAGGGAAGAGACCCAGTACTTC. Amino acids: CASSQEREETQYF.

The V gene is TRBV7-2, the J gene TRBJ2-5; D gene ambiguous. Germline V gives CDR1 SGHTA, CDR2 FQGNSA. Between the trimmed V and J ends, which lost 3 bases and 2 bases, there was a span of 7 bases. The CDR3 has 13 amino acids. The CDR3 here is CASSFSSQETQYF. CDR3 DNA: TGTGCCAGCAGCTTTAGCAGTCAAGAGACCCAGTACTTC.

The chain has TRBV7-2 and TRBJ1-1; TRBD1 aligns across 10 bases. The trim removed 5 bases at V and 4 bases at J, leaving 4 bases unmatched. The germline gives CDR1 SGHTA, CDR2 FQGNSA. This CDR3 is 14 amino acids long. CDR3 region: CASSPGQGGTEAFF. As DNA, the CDR3 is TGTGCCAGCAGCCCCGGACAGGGGGGCACTGAAGCTTTCTTT.

The CDR3 DNA sequence: TGTGCCAGCAGCTTATCTTCTAGCGGGAGGGGAGGAGAGACCCAGTACTTC. Its protein is CASSLSSSGRGGETQYF. The chain uses TRBV7-6 and TRBJ2-5, with 12 bases aligning to TRBD2. CDR3 length: 17 residues. The V and J ends lost 2 bases and 4 bases, in that order; junction bases with no gene match: 8. Per the germline V gene, CDR1 is SGHVS and CDR2 is FNYEAQ.

This chain links TRBV20-1 with TRBJ2-5; D not certain. Per germline, CDR1 DFQATT and CDR2 SNEGSKA (reference sequence). The V gene lost 5 bases and the J gene lost 4 bases, with 8 bases spanning the gap. There are 11 residues in the CDR3. The CDR3 DNA is TGCAGTGCTGGGCCCGTAGAGACCCAGTACTTC. Encoded protein: CSAGPVETQYF.

This rearrangement joins TRBV21-1 to TRBJ1-2; TRBD1, as called in the table, went unchecked against the DNA. TRBV21-1 is flagged as a pseudogene. The length of the CDR3 is 14 residues. As DNA, the CDR3 is TGTGCCAGCAGCAAAGCCAGGGTACTCATTGGCTACACCTTC. Amino acid sequence: CASSKARVLIGYTF.

The chain couples TRBV5-1 to TRBJ2-7; D possibly corresponds to TRBD1 (5 bases). The CDR3 is 12 amino acids. Between the trimmed V and J ends, which lost 5 bases and 2 bases, there was a span of 8 bases. From germline, CDR1 is SGHRS and CDR2 YFSETQ. DNA for the CDR3: TGCGCCAGCAGTCAGGACACCTACGAGCAGTACTTC. Translated, it gives CASSQDTYEQYF.